The rows below give T cell receptor beta chains drawn from one sample of a study of blood T cell repertoires in COVID-19. Sequencing used immunoSEQ multiplex PCR; TCRdb keeps in-frame clones, though not all of them. The table lists about 110,000 clones, 75% to 90% of them singletons, with 5.5% to 8% in the top ten. Sequences were obtained from peripheral blood. Receptors were obtained from a woman aged 45-59 years with acute or convalescent COVID-19. Both conserved end residues are part of each CDR3. Each record gives: J gene, V gene, D gene, clone size, CDR3 protein, CDR3 DNA. A D gene is named only where the DNA matches it firmly. Clone size is given for some rows only: seen once, a few or many times, or a class if the clone is expanded.

TRBJ1-6	TRBV7-9	TRBD1	NA	CASSLAGQGVSPLHF	TGTGCCAGCAGCTTAGCGGGACAGGGGGTATCACCCCTCCACTTT
TRBJ1-2	TRBV19	NA	NA	CASSIRRQDGYTF	TGTGCCAGTAGTATTCGTCGGCAGGATGGCTACACCTTC
TRBJ1-1	TRBV7-9	TRBD1	NA	CASSSQGARDTEAFF	TGTGCCAGCAGTTCCCAGGGGGCTAGGGACACTGAAGCTTTCTTT
TRBJ1-2	TRBV30	NA	NA	CAWRASTKGGYTF	TGTGCCTGGAGGGCATCTACCAAGGGGGGCTACACCTTC
TRBJ1-1	TRBV11-2	NA	NA	CASSHSRVHTEAFF	TGTGCCAGCAGCCATTCGAGGGTGCACACTGAAGCTTTCTTT
TRBJ1-1	TRBV11-2	TRBD1	NA	CASSTGQAGGTEAFF	TGTGCCAGCAGCACGGGACAGGCCGGCGGCACTGAAGCTTTCTTT
TRBJ2-7	TRBV6-5	TRBD2	NA	CASSLLAGGIYEQYF	TGTGCCAGCAGCCTTCTAGCGGGGGGGATTTACGAGCAGTACTTC
TRBJ2-7	TRBV27	NA	NA	CASSLYPPRQGRTYEQYF	TGTGCCAGCAGTTTATACCCCCCCCGGCAGGGCCGGACCTACGAGCAGTACTTC
TRBJ1-5	TRBV5-5	NA	NA	CASSLDWSEPQHF	TGTGCCAGCAGCTTGGATTGGTCGGAGCCCCAGCATTTT
TRBJ2-7	TRBV3-1/TRBV3-2	TRBD1	once	CASSQGTGRYEQYF	TGTGCCAGCAGCCAAGGGACAGGGCGCTACGAGCAGTACTTC
TRBJ1-5	TRBV28	TRBD1	NA	CASSLGFRQGPDQPQHF	TGTGCCAGCAGTTTAGGATTCCGACAGGGGCCTGATCAGCCCCAGCATTTT
TRBJ1-2	TRBV6-5	TRBD1	NA	CASNDRGRGGYTF	TGTGCCAGCAACGACAGGGGGCGAGGTGGCTACACCTTC
TRBJ2-2	TRBV24-1	NA	NA	CATSAAFGWRGTTNPGELFF	TGTGCCACCAGCGCCGCGTTCGGGTGGCGGGGGACAACAAACCCCGGGGAGCTGTTTTTT